These T cell receptor beta chains were read from a single sample in a study of blood T cells in healthy people across ages. TCRdb redid the calling of the 5' RACE reads with MiXCR, one entry per CDR3 protein. The sample records 550,000 to 600,000 distinct CDR3 sequences, 27% being singletons. Sequenced sample: blood. The receptors stem from a woman in her seventies in good health. CDR3s include the opening cysteine and the closing phenylalanine or tryptophan. A D gene is named only where the DNA matches it firmly. Part of the rows lack a size; the others show once, few, many or a class for expanded clones.

j_call	d_call	clone_size	v_call	cdr3_length	cdr3_nt	cdr3_aa
TRBJ2-3	NA	few	TRBV24-1	12	TGTGCCACCAGTGATACAGGGAATACGCAGTATTTT	CATSDTGNTQYF
TRBJ2-5	TRBD2	NA	TRBV16	15	TGTGCCAGCAGCCAATTTAGCGGGGGGGCCTCGGAGCAGCTCTTC	CASSQFSGGASEQLF
TRBJ2-1	TRBD2	few	TRBV3-1	16	TGTGCCAGCAGTACTAGCGGGGGTGGGATCTACAATGAGCAGTTCTTC	CASSTSGGGIYNEQFF
TRBJ2-7	TRBD2	few	TRBV7-2	16	TGTGCCAGCAGCCTTAGCGGGGCGGGGGTGCCCTACGAGCAGTACTTC	CASSLSGAGVPYEQYF
TRBJ1-2	NA	few	TRBV10-3	14	TGTGCCATCAGTGGTGAAGGGGTTCTCTATGGCTACACCTTC	CAISGEGVLYGYTF
TRBJ1-5	NA	NA	TRBV24-1	18	TGTGCCACCAGTGATTCTGCGGGGATTCCAGGGGTAAGGCAGCCCCAGCATTTT	CATSDSAGIPGVRQPQHF
TRBJ1-2	NA	few	TRBV7-2	13	TGTGCCAGAAGCTCCACACAGAACTATGGCTACACCTTC	CARSSTQNYGYTF
TRBJ2-1	NA	NA	TRBV12-3/TRBV12-4	17	TGTGCCAGCAGTTTTGGACTGGCGGGGTCGTTAGTGAATGAGCAGTTCTTC	CASSFGLAGSLVNEQFF
TRBJ1-1	NA	few	TRBV12-3/TRBV12-4	12	TGTGCCAGCAGTTTAGGACAGGAGGAAGCTTTCTTT	CASSLGQEEAFF
TRBJ2-5	NA	many	TRBV4-3	16	TGCGCCAGCAGCCAAGAAACCCGCCGGCCGGCGGAGACCCAGTACTTC	CASSQETRRPAETQYF
TRBJ1-4	NA	many	TRBV20-1	12	TGCAGTGCAACAGGCACGGGGGAAAAACTGTTTTTT	CSATGTGEKLFF
TRBJ2-7	TRBD1	few	TRBV29-1	14	TGCAGTGTCGGAAGGACAGGGGGGACCTACGAGCAGTACTTC	CSVGRTGGTYEQYF
TRBJ2-7	NA	few	TRBV7-3	14	TGTGCCAGCAGCTTATCGGGGAACTCCTACGAGCAGTACTTC	CASSLSGNSYEQYF
TRBJ2-3	NA	NA	TRBV6-1	15	TGTGCCAGCAGTGAAACCGGGGTCCAAACAGATACGCAGTATTTT	CASSETGVQTDTQYF
TRBJ2-3	NA	few	TRBV14	18	TGTGCCAGCAGCCGCTTGGATCAGGGGTTGAGAACCACAGATACGCAGTATTTT	CASSRLDQGLRTTDTQYF
TRBJ1-6	NA	many	TRBV27	14	TGTGCCAGCACCACCGGGACAAGGACTTCACCCCTCCACTTT	CASTTGTRTSPLHF
TRBJ2-1	NA	few	TRBV18	17	TGTGCCAGCTCACCACGGCTACAACAAGGAACCTACAATGAGCAGTTCTTC	CASSPRLQQGTYNEQFF
TRBJ2-1	TRBD1	NA	TRBV7-2	13	TGTGCCAGCAGCTTAGCCGGACAGGGCGAGCAGTTCTTC	CASSLAGQGEQFF
TRBJ2-1	NA	NA	TRBV6-5	13	TGTGCCAGCAGGCTATCTAGTTCCAATGAGCAGTTCTTC	CASRLSSSNEQFF
TRBJ2-7	NA	NA	TRBV12-3/TRBV12-4	15	TGTGCCAGCAGTTTAGGCGGCACATACTCCTACGAGCAGTACTTC	CASSLGGTYSYEQYF
TRBJ1-4	NA	NA	TRBV27	16	TGTGCCAGCAGTACCCAAAGCCGGGGAGCACCCCGAAAACTGTTTTTT	CASSTQSRGAPRKLFF
TRBJ2-4	NA	NA	TRBV7-4	15	TGTGCCAGCAGCTTAGCTGTCGGGACGGGAAACATTCAGTACTTC	CASSLAVGTGNIQYF
TRBJ2-7	NA	NA	TRBV10-3	14	TGTGCCATCAGGCAGGGGGGGAATTACTACGAGCAGTACTTC	CAIRQGGNYYEQYF
TRBJ1-4	NA	once	TRBV12-3/TRBV12-4	14	TGTGCCAGCAGTTTCCTCCAGAGGAATGAAAAACTGTTTTTT	CASSFLQRNEKLFF
TRBJ1-2	NA	few	TRBV5-1	14	TGCGCCAGCAGCTTGGAAGGGGGGTTGAATGGCTACACCTTC	CASSLEGGLNGYTF
TRBJ1-4	TRBD1	few	TRBV6-5	15	TGTGCCAGCAGTCGCAAGACAGGGTCCAGTGAAAAACTGTTTTTT	CASSRKTGSSEKLFF
TRBJ2-3	NA	NA	TRBV7-2	16	TGTGCCAGCAGCTTAGTAGGGAGTGCTAGCACAGATACGCAGTATTTT	CASSLVGSASTDTQYF
TRBJ1-2	NA	NA	TRBV20-1	12	TGCAGTGCCGCACAGGGCCCATACGGCTACACCTTC	CSAAQGPYGYTF
TRBJ2-6	TRBD1	NA	TRBV7-2	16	TGTGCCAGCAGCTCCCAGGGGGTGTCGGGGGCCAACGTCCTGACTTTC	CASSSQGVSGANVLTF
TRBJ1-1	NA	few	TRBV20-1	9	TGCAGTGCTAGGCCTGAAGCTTTCTTT	CSARPEAFF
TRBJ1-2	NA	NA	TRBV27	20	TGTGCCAGCAGTTTAACCCCCCCTCGGGGGCATACTAGAGCTAACCATGGCTACACCTTC	CASSLTPPRGHTRANHGYTF
TRBJ1-2	NA	few	TRBV9	13	TGTGCCAGCAGCCCCCAGGTTGCCTATGGCTACACCTTC	CASSPQVAYGYTF
TRBJ2-2	NA	NA	TRBV7-6	14	TGTGCCAGCAGCTCGGACTCAGATCCTCGGGAGCTGTTTTTT	CASSSDSDPRELFF
TRBJ1-2	NA	NA	TRBV7-2	15	TGTGCCAGCAGCTTAGATGGGGGGAGTAACTATGGCTACACCTTC	CASSLDGGSNYGYTF
TRBJ2-5	TRBD1	NA	TRBV3-1	15	TGTGCCAGCAGCCTTCGGACAGGGAGGCAAGAGACCCAGTACTTC	CASSLRTGRQETQYF
TRBJ1-2	NA	NA	TRBV5-1	14	TGCGCCAGCAGCTTGGGGGAAGGGTCCTATGGCTACACCTTC	CASSLGEGSYGYTF
TRBJ2-2	NA	NA	TRBV6-2/TRBV6-3	16	TGTGCCAGCAGTTACCGGGCGTTCGCGAACATCGGGGAGCTGTTTTTT	CASSYRAFANIGELFF
TRBJ2-5	TRBD2	NA	TRBV5-1	14	TGCGCCAGCAGCTCGAGCGGGGGGGAAGAGACCCAGTACTTC	CASSSSGGEETQYF
TRBJ2-1	TRBD2	NA	TRBV14	16	TGTGCCAGCAGCCTGGGTTCGACTAGCACAAACAATGAGCAGTTCTTC	CASSLGSTSTNNEQFF
TRBJ1-2	NA	NA	TRBV7-2	15	TGTGCCAGCAGCTTAAAGATAAGGGGGTCCTATGGCTACACCTTC	CASSLKIRGSYGYTF
TRBJ1-1	NA	NA	TRBV6-6	15	TGTGCCAGCAGTGATTGGGACGGGGACCCCACTGAAGCTTTCTTT	CASSDWDGDPTEAFF
TRBJ2-1	NA	NA	TRBV6-2/TRBV6-3	11	TGTGCCAGCAGCCCCCGGGACAACAAGTTCTTC	CASSPRDNKFF
TRBJ2-7	TRBD1	NA	TRBV7-2	17	TGTGCCAGCAGCTTAGATTCCATAGGGGGCGCTGGAATGGGGCTGTACTTC	CASSLDSIGGAGMGLYF
TRBJ2-2	NA	few	TRBV11-3	15	TGTGCCAGCAGCCTCGGGACCCAGAACACCGGGGAGCTGTTTTTT	CASSLGTQNTGELFF
TRBJ2-3	TRBD1	NA	TRBV5-1	14	TGCGCCAGCAGCACCGGGACACAGGGGGATACGCAGTATTTT	CASSTGTQGDTQYF
TRBJ1-3	NA	NA	TRBV4-3	16	TGCGCCAGCAGCTCGGGGGTTCCCAGCTCTGGAAACACCATATATTTT	CASSSGVPSSGNTIYF
TRBJ2-3	NA	few	TRBV12-3/TRBV12-4	13	TGTGCCAGCAGTTTACAGAACACAGATACGCAGTATTTT	CASSLQNTDTQYF
TRBJ2-5	TRBD1	few	TRBV7-2	15	TGTGCCAGCAGCTTAGAGGACAGGGGAAGGGTGACCCAGTACTTC	CASSLEDRGRVTQYF
TRBJ1-5	NA	once	TRBV3-1	15	TGTGCCAGCAGCCAATCGGACAGAGACTATCAGCCCCAGCATTTT	CASSQSDRDYQPQHF
TRBJ1-2	NA	NA	TRBV12-3/TRBV12-4	15	TGTGCCAGCAGTTTAAGGTCGGAGGGCAACTATGGCTACACCTTC	CASSLRSEGNYGYTF
TRBJ2-7	NA	NA	TRBV21-1	15	TGTGCCAGCAGCAAGCGGGGTCCAGGGGGCTACGAGCAGTACTTC	CASSKRGPGGYEQYF